The 25 T cell receptor beta chains below all came from one sample that was sequenced in a study of technical replicates of blood from a few donors. Clones were sequenced by immunoSEQ multiplex PCR, and TCRdb holds only the in-frame ones, with some missing. Here the sample spans under 95,000 clones, over 90% being singletons. The sequencing sample was made of T cells isolated from PBMCs. Receptors originate from a human donor in good health.

The V and J genes are TRBV11-2 and TRBJ2-7; D is perhaps TRBD1 (5 bases). V lost 6 bases to trimming and J lost 1 base, with 19 bases between them. Germline CDR1 SGHAT, CDR2 FQNNGV. The CDR3 has 16 amino acids. The CDR3 spells CASRKIRGGSSYEQYF. CDR3 bases: TGTGCCAGCAGAAAAATTAGGGGCGGTTCTTCCTACGAGCAGTACTTC.

The chain combines TRBV18 with TRBJ2-3; 9 bases align to TRBD1. Germline lookup yields CDR1 KGHSH and CDR2 LQKENI. The V segment lost 5 bases and the J segment 3 bases; nucleotides outside the gene matches: 3. The CDR3 consists of 14 residues. CDR3 region: CASSNGQGTDTQYF. The CDR3, as DNA: TGTGCCAGCTCAAATGGACAGGGGACAGATACGCAGTATTTT.

This chain links TRBV5-4 with TRBJ2-7, with 9 bases aligning to TRBD1. Germline assignment: CDR1 SGHNT and CDR2 YYREEE (reference sequence). This CDR3 comprises 15 residues. V gave up 3 bases and J gave up 3 bases; unmatched junction bases: 7. CDR3 sequence (DNA): TGTGCCAGCAGCTCCGGGACAGGGAACATCTACGAGCAGTACTTC. It is translated as CASSSGTGNIYEQYF.

This clone occurred once. The gene calls are TRBV5-1 and TRBJ1-4; TRBD1 might be the D (5 bases). Germline V CDR1 and CDR2: SGHRS, YFSETQ. The ends were cut back, 4 bases at V and 2 bases at J, with 27 bases in the middle. CDR3 size: 20 residues. This CDR3 reads CASSLTRGLPGGGTNEKLFF. CDR3 DNA: TGCGCCAGCAGCCTTACCCGGGGACTACCGGGTGGAGGCACTAATGAAAAACTGTTTTTT.

This rearrangement joins TRBV7-9 to TRBJ2-5; no clear D. The CDR3 consists of 15 residues. Deletions cut 0 bases from V and 1 base from J, with 9 bases between. Germline CDR1 is SEHNR and CDR2 is FQNEAQ (reference sequence). DNA of the CDR3: TGTGCCAGCAGCTTAGCCCTCCGGTTCCAAGAGACCCAGTACTTC. Its protein product is CASSLALRFQETQYF.

The CDR3 DNA sequence: TGTGCCAGCAGCCTTTGGGGGGGGCAGGATGAGCAGTTCTTC. Its protein is CASSLWGGQDEQFF. The genes are TRBV9 and TRBJ2-1, with D maybe TRBD2 (7 bases). Deletions cut 4 bases from V and 8 bases from J, with 16 bases between. The CDR3 has 14 residues. CDR1 is SGDLS and CDR2 is YYNGEE in the germline V gene. Using reference TRBV9 and TRBJ2-1 for the parts outside the CDR3, the full variable domain is DSGVTQTPKHLITATGQRVTLRCSPRSGDLSVYWYQQSLDQGLQFLIQYYNGEERAKGNILERFSAQQFPDLHSELNLSSLELGDSALYFCASSLWGGQDEQFFGPGTRLTVL.

The gene calls are TRBV7-6 and TRBJ1-2; D is possibly TRBD1 (5 bases). Germline-derived CDR1 and CDR2 are SGHVS and FNYEAQ. This CDR3 is 15 amino acids long. Between the trimmed V and J ends, which lost 2 bases and 5 bases, there was a span of 15 bases. The CDR3: CASSLTAGPGYGYTF. CDR3 DNA sequence: TGTGCCAGCAGCTTAACTGCAGGGCCCGGGTATGGCTACACCTTC.

The chain joins TRBV6-5 to TRBJ1-1; a weak D match, TRBD1 (5 bases). CDR1 and CDR2 (germline): MNHEY, SVGAGI. The V end lost 3 bases, the J end lost 3 bases, and 11 bases lay between the germline ends. This CDR3 has 14 residues. CDR3 nucleotide sequence: TGTGCCAGCAGTTATCTTAGGGGTGACACTGAAGCTTTCTTT. Translated: CASSYLRGDTEAFF.

The chain employs TRBV19 and TRBJ1-1; 9 nucleotides line up with TRBD1. J was trimmed by 5 bases and V by 3 bases; bases with no gene match: 1. This CDR3 has 13 amino acids. Germline assignment: CDR1 LNHDA and CDR2 SQIVND (reference sequence). CDR3 sequence reads: CASSMTGGTEAFF. CDR3 nucleotide sequence: TGTGCCAGTAGTATGACAGGGGGTACTGAAGCTTTCTTT.

A few counts support this clone. V is TRBV28 and J is TRBJ2-7; D is unresolved. The CDR3 is made up of 15 amino acids. Looked up from germline, CDR1 is MDHEN and CDR2 is SYDVKM. The V and J ends lost 5 bases and 4 bases respectively, with 18 bases between them. CDR3 coding DNA: TGTGCCAGCAGTCCCCCGGTTACGGTAAAATACGAGCAGTACTTC. Its translation: CASSPPVTVKYEQYF.

The chain links TRBV5-4 to TRBJ1-5, with D unresolved. Germline-derived CDR1 and CDR2 are SGHNT and YYREEE (reference sequence). This CDR3 spans 18 amino acids. Trimming pared 2 bases from V and 6 bases from J, leaving 24 bases between. As DNA, the CDR3 is TGTGCCAGCAGCTTTCGCTGGGTTCGCGGGGTGAAGGGTCAGCCCCAGCATTTT. Its translation is CASSFRWVRGVKGQPQHF.

This clone was seen once. CDR3: CASQDLAGRRINEQFF. The DNA for the CDR3 is TGTGCCAGCCAGGATTTAGCGGGAAGGCGGATCAATGAGCAGTTCTTC. The chain has TRBV19 and TRBJ2-1; 8 nucleotides agree with TRBD2. The CDR3 extends over 16 amino acids. With 9 bases clipped from V and 6 bases from J, the junction kept 16 bases outside the gene matches. Germline V gives CDR1 LNHDA, CDR2 SQIVND (reference sequence).

The chain carries TRBV5-1 and TRBJ2-3, with a possible D match to TRBD1 (6 bases). The CDR3 extends over 15 amino acids. Trimming cost V 4 bases and J 2 bases, with 14 bases left between them. From germline, CDR1 is SGHRS and CDR2 YFSETQ. CDR3 amino acids: CASSLRDTLTDTQYF. The CDR3 nucleotides read TGCGCCAGCAGCCTCCGGGACACCCTCACAGATACGCAGTATTTT. Based on the CDR3 plus reference TRBV5-1 and TRBJ2-3, the full variable domain is KAGVTQTPRYLIKTRGQQVTLSCSPISGHRSVSWYQQTPGQGLQFLFEYFSETQRNKGNFPGRFSGRQFSNSRSEMNVSTLELGDSALYLCASSLRDTLTDTQYFGPGTRLTVL.

The J gene is TRBJ2-3, the V gene TRBV27, with 11 nucleotides matching TRBD2. The CDR3 spans 21 residues. Germline-derived CDR1 and CDR2 are MNHEY and SMNVEV (reference sequence). After removal of 5 bases from V and 2 bases from J, the junction contained 21 bases not matched to a gene. The CDR3 loop reads CASSPSYPPSGGSAYTDTQYF. The CDR3 nucleotides are TGTGCCAGCAGTCCGAGCTATCCTCCTAGCGGGGGGTCGGCTTACACAGATACGCAGTATTTT.

The rearrangement links TRBV10-1 to TRBJ2-3, with 8 bases identical to TRBD2. The V and J ends lost 1 base and 3 bases, in that order; junction bases with no gene match: 3. The V gene's germline CDR1 is WNHNN and CDR2 SYGVQD (reference sequence). The CDR3 is made up of 15 amino acids. The CDR3 is CASSELSGGTDTQYF. The CDR3 DNA sequence: TGCGCCAGCAGTGAGTTGTCGGGGGGGACAGATACGCAGTATTTT.

The sample holds a few counts of this clone. This rearrangement joins TRBV7-2 to TRBJ2-7, with D perhaps TRBD1 (5 bases). The germline CDR1 and CDR2 sequences are SGHTA and FQGNSA. V was cut by 3 bases and J by 5 bases, with 14 bases left in between. The CDR3 runs 14 residues. The CDR3 DNA reads TGTGCCAGCAGCTTCCAGGACACGTTCGACGAGCAGTACTTC. Protein: CASSFQDTFDEQYF.

The chain joins TRBV27 to TRBJ2-1, with 7 bases identical to TRBD2. Looked up from germline, CDR1 is MNHEY and CDR2 is SMNVEV (reference sequence). This CDR3 is built from 15 residues. J gave up 5 bases and V 3 bases, and 7 bases lay outside the gene matches. Here the CDR3 DNA reads TGTGCCAGCAGTTTCCGGGGGGTCGACCACAATGAGCAGTTCTTC. It encodes CASSFRGVDHNEQFF.

The CDR3 DNA is TGTGCCACCAGCAGAGACAGGGGCGTCTACGAGCAGTACTTC. Protein sequence: CATSRDRGVYEQYF. The J gene is TRBJ2-7, the V gene TRBV15; possibly TRBD1 for D (6 bases). CDR1 and CDR2 (germline): LNHNV, YYDKDF (reference sequence). CDR3 length: 14 residues. The V end lost 0 bases, the J end lost 3 bases, and 9 bases lay between the germline ends.

V usage is TRBV30 and J usage is TRBJ2-7; 11 bases map to TRBD1. Germline V gives CDR1 GTSNPN, CDR2 SVGIG (reference sequence). The CDR3 is made up of 13 amino acids. Trimming took 4 bases from V and 6 from J; bases not matched to a gene: 5. DNA of the CDR3: TGTGCCTGGAAGTCGGGACAGGGGGTCGAGCAGTACTTC. Translating gives CAWKSGQGVEQYF.

V gene TRBV2 combines with J gene TRBJ1-2; D gene ambiguous. The CDR3 contains 14 residues. The V end lost 3 bases, the J end lost 10 bases, and 18 bases lay between the germline ends. Germline CDR1 SNHLY, CDR2 FYNNEI. CDR3: CASSEMSPLNPYTF. The CDR3 bases are TGTGCCAGCAGTGAGATGTCCCCACTAAACCCCTACACCTTC.

The J gene is TRBJ1-3, the V gene TRBV27; TRBD1 aligns across 7 bases. Germline assignment: CDR1 MNHEY and CDR2 SMNVEV (reference sequence). The CDR3 extends over 16 amino acids. The V gene end was trimmed by 5 bases and the J gene end by 2 bases; junction bases not matched to a gene: 9. Written as DNA, the CDR3 is TGTGCCAGCAGTGACCGCAGGGGGACGACTGGAAACACCATATATTTT. It translates to CASSDRRGTTGNTIYF.

The chain links TRBV2 to TRBJ2-7; 7 bases fit TRBD2. V gave up 6 bases and J gave up 1 base; unmatched junction bases: 3. The germline gives CDR1 SNHLY, CDR2 FYNNEI. The CDR3 has 13 amino acids. The CDR3 is CASRGTNSYEQYF. Written as DNA, the CDR3 is TGTGCCAGCAGAGGGACTAATTCCTACGAGCAGTACTTC.

The genes are TRBV28 and TRBJ2-2, with D possibly TRBD1 on 6 matching bases. Germline V gives CDR1 MDHEN, CDR2 SYDVKM. Trimming shortened V by 3 bases and J by 1 base, and 9 bases separated the two germline ends. This CDR3 is 15 amino acids long. Here the CDR3 reads CASSFSQGNTGELFF. The DNA of the CDR3 is TGTGCCAGCAGTTTCTCACAGGGGAACACCGGGGAGCTGTTTTTT.

The chain couples TRBV5-1 to TRBJ1-4, with D perhaps matching TRBD1 (5 bases). The germline V gene encodes CDR1 SGHRS and CDR2 YFSETQ. The V gene lost 10 bases and the J gene lost 4 bases, with 14 bases spanning the gap. This CDR3 comprises 13 residues. The CDR3 DNA reads TGCGCCCGGGGGAAGACGGTTAATGAAAAACTGTTTTTT. Translating gives CARGKTVNEKLFF.

The chain carries TRBV4-2 and TRBJ1-2, with 9 bases identical to TRBD1. Germline CDR1 reads LGHNA; CDR2 reads YNFKEQ. The CDR3 length is 15 residues. V was clipped by 5 bases and J by 5 bases; unmatched bases: 9. The CDR3 DNA follows: TGTGCCAGCAGCGGGTGGACAGGGGCGGAATATGGCTACACCTTC. It yields the protein CASSGWTGAEYGYTF.